This TCR beta chain is drawn from a study of CD8 T cells in seronegative destructive rheumatoid arthritis (dated by TCRdb to about 2020). For context, the study as a whole: At the time of sampling, seven of the eight CND-RA patients were on biological drugs. Peripheral CD8+ TCRbeta repertoires were compared between CCP-negative destructive rheumatoid arthritis (CND-RA) patients and newly diagnosed seropositive RA, seronegative RA and healthy controls. Comparison cohorts of seropositive RA, seronegative RA and healthy controls came from an earlier published TCRbeta dataset rather than new sequencing. The research as a whole found: Across the 120,000 or so clonotypes tested, no public clonotype enrichment survived Benjamini-Hochberg correction. The small size of the CND-RA cohort was acknowledged as a limitation of the study. CND-RA repertoires showed more CMV-reactive and fewer influenza A-reactive CD8+ TCRbeta sequences than controls and other RA subtypes. CND-RA patients appeared to carry a distinct set of enriched public clonotypes, which the authors read as support for a separate disease subset. Without diagnostic samples, TCR repertoire differences may partly reflect poor disease control over the years rather than being present at onset. With age adjusted for, CD8+ TCRbeta repertoires in CND-RA patients appeared less diverse and more clonal than repertoires in other RA subtypes.

Trimming removed 5 bases from V and 14 bases from J; the gene matches leave 8 bases unexplained. The germline V gene provides CDR1 SGHVS and CDR2 FNYEAQ. The CDR3 starts with the cysteine, ends with the phenylalanine, and has 12 residues. The kept DNA is CDR3 alone, 36 bases in frame from the first base. Genomic DNA from CD8+ cells was used for TCRbeta sequencing, which was performed according to the manufacturer's instructions. TCRbeta sequencing used the immunoSEQ assay and was run at a genomics technology centre in Finland. The source study handled its data this way. Clonotype tables from the immunoSEQ preprocessing pipeline were converted to VDJtools format, and non-productive clonotypes were removed. Samples with fewer than 10,000 reads were excluded, the remaining samples were subsampled to 10,000 reads, and most of the eight CND-RA samples met this threshold. Shannon-Wiener, Simpson and clonality indices were calculated with the VDJtools CalcDiversityStats function on data subsampled to 10,000 reads. To infer antigen specificity, non-singleton TCRbeta clonotypes were hard-matched against VDJdb, meaning no mismatches were allowed. Clusters with potentially shared antigen targets were formed by grouping CDR3 sequences that differed by one amino acid (Hamming distance 1). After groups were resampled to six samples, public clonotypes were tested for group enrichment with one-sided Fisher's exact tests, and this procedure was repeated ten times. The source is immuneACCESS, and TCRdb retained only in-frame sequences with V and J called. Part of the clones is not carried over; for the studies checked, unresolved V genes explain less than half of this, and the remainder is unexplained. The DNA gave D and trimming, while V, J and clone size come from that table. This sample holds thousands of clones; 55% to 75% were observed only once. The ten largest clones represent over 30% of the sample.

A negative result on the clinical CCP2 antibody test was shown by CND-RA patients, and progression of joint destruction was observed despite active therapy. Every CND-RA patient showed typical joint destruction in the wrists and ankles and had failed conventional anti-rheumatic therapy. Sampling of CND-RA patients was performed not at diagnosis but after long disease histories, which spanned decades in several cases. Roughly 50 millilitres of EDTA-anticoagulated peripheral blood were drawn from each patient. Peripheral blood mononuclear cells were isolated by Ficoll-Paque PLUS density gradient separation. AutoMACS magnetic bead positive selection was used to isolate CD8+ cells from fresh or cryopreserved PBMCs, and flow cytometry was used to check purity. Nucleospin Tissue or Tissue XS kits were used for genomic DNA extraction, and quantification was performed on a Qubit 2.0 fluorometer. Remarks on this clone: Its specific antigen is unknown. The sample holds no much larger clone one base away, and base qualities are not on file.

The sequence was collected from a woman between 45 and 75 years old with seronegative destructive rheumatoid arthritis. Sample: CD8+ T cells from blood. This chain is built from TRBV7-6 and TRBJ2-3, with 9 bases in between that match TRBD2. The nucleotides are TGTGCCAGCAGCAATAGCGGGGGCCCGGTGTATTTT. Translation gives CASSNSGGPVYF.